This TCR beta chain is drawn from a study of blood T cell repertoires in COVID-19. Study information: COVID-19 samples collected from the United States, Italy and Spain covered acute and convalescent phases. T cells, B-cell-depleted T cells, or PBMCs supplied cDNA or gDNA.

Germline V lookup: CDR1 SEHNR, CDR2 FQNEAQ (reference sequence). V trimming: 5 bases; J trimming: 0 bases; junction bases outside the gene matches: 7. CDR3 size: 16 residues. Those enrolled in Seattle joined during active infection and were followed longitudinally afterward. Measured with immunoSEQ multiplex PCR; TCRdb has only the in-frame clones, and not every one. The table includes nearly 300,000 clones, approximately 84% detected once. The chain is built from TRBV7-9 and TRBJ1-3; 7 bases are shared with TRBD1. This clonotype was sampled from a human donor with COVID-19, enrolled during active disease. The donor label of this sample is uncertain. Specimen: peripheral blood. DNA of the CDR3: TGTGCCAGCAGCAGACGACAGGGAATCTCTGGAAACACCATATATTTT. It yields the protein CASSRRQGISGNTIYF.